The clone carrying this T cell receptor beta chain was observed a handful of times. Its antigen is as yet unknown. The CDR3 spans 14 residues. Trimming removed 3 bases from V and 6 bases from J, with 15 bases in between. The germline V gene encodes CDR1 SGHRS and CDR2 YFSETQ. This sample is drawn from a study of CD8+ T cells in alopecia areata. The overall study: In an open-label trial, patients got 5 to 10 mg tofacitinib twice daily. Study observations and caveats: Many expanded lesional clones persisted in scalp and blood during tofacitinib treatment.

Once RNA had been extracted, it was reverse transcribed into cDNA to act as the sequencing template. Using immunoSEQ multiplex PCR, the repertoire was profiled, and TCRdb retains in-frame clones only, with some absent. The sample has approximately 210,000 clones; around three fifths are singletons. Treatment of the sample: oral pan-JAK inhibitor, 5-10 mg twice daily. The TCR originated in a human donor with alopecia areata. This sequence joins TRBV5-1 and TRBJ1-2; D ambiguous. The sequencing here drew on CD4+ T cells sorted from blood, taken between weeks 47 and 50, from a patient treated with tofacitinib. CDR3 region: CASSSVVEFDGYTF. The CDR3 nucleotides read TGCGCCAGCAGCTCTGTCGTAGAATTTGATGGCTACACCTTC. The complete variable domain, with remaining parts taken from reference TRBV5-1 and TRBJ1-2, reads KAGVTQTPRYLIKTRGQQVTLSCSPISGHRSVSWYQQTPGQGLQFLFEYFSETQRNKGNFPGRFSGRQFSNSRSEMNVSTLELGDSALYLCASSSVVEFDGYTFGSGTRLTVV.